The rows below give T cell receptor beta chains drawn from one sample of a study of breast tumors, draining lymph nodes, adjacent tissues. TCRdb re-analysed the multiplex PCR reads in MiXCR, keeping a single row per CDR3 protein. This sample has roughly 15,000 distinct CDR3 sequences, with 40% to 65% found just once. The sequenced sample was tumor-adjacent breast tissue. Source of these receptors: a female donor with breast cancer. Some clones in this sample may be carry-over from other donors' samples. The CDR3 runs from the conserved cysteine through the conserved F or W. D genes are given only for firm matches. Where a row states a size, it is once, few, many or the class of an expanded clone; other rows omit it.

V: TRBV5-1
size: medium-sized
D: TRBD1
J: TRBJ1-4
CDR3: CASSFRDRGGTNEKLFF
DNA: TGCGCCAGCAGCTTCAGGGACAGGGGCGGAACTAATGAAAAACTGTTTTTT

V: TRBV11-2
size: many
D: .
J: TRBJ2-1
CDR3: CASSFLQEQFF
DNA: TGTGCCAGCAGCTTCCTCCAGGAGCAGTTCTTC

V: TRBV11-2
size: .
D: TRBD2
J: TRBJ2-3
CDR3: CASSFAGGTDTQYF
DNA: TGTGCCAGCAGCTTTGCGGGAGGGACAGATACGCAGTATTTT

V: TRBV9
size: .
D: .
J: TRBJ2-5
CDR3: CASSGGTRQGETPYF
DNA: TGTGCCAGCAGCGGTGGGACTAGGCAGGGGGAGACCCCGTACTTC

V: TRBV11-2
size: many
D: .
J: TRBJ1-2
CDR3: CASSLDLGPLFGYTF
DNA: TGTGCCAGCAGCTTAGATCTTGGACCCCTTTTTGGCTACACCTTC

V: TRBV9
size: .
D: TRBD2
J: TRBJ2-3
CDR3: CASSRLAGADTQYF
DNA: TGTGCCAGCAGCAGGTTAGCGGGAGCAGATACGCAGTATTTT

V: TRBV29-1
size: .
D: .
J: TRBJ2-3
CDR3: CSVVRQGGTDTQYF
DNA: TGCAGCGTTGTGAGGCAGGGGGGCACGGATACGCAGTATTTT

V: TRBV6-1
size: many
D: TRBD2
J: TRBJ2-7
CDR3: CASRGTSGSKRAYEQYF
DNA: TGTGCCAGCAGAGGGACTAGCGGGAGTAAGAGAGCCTACGAGCAGTACTTC

V: TRBV10-2
size: .
D: TRBD2
J: TRBJ2-7
CDR3: CASSAGTSGTFSYEQYF
DNA: TGCGCCAGCAGCGCCGGGACTAGCGGGACCTTCTCCTACGAGCAGTACTTC

V: TRBV7-3
size: .
D: TRBD2
J: TRBJ2-2
CDR3: CASSYSGGALNTGELFF
DNA: TGTGCCAGCAGCTATTCCGGGGGGGCATTGAACACCGGGGAGCTGTTTTTT

V: TRBV7-3
size: .
D: .
J: TRBJ1-4
CDR3: CASSLGGVFF
DNA: TGTGCCAGCAGCTTAGGAGGGGTGTTTTTT

V: TRBV19
size: many
D: .
J: TRBJ2-2
CDR3: CASSINGYPGELFF
DNA: TGTGCCAGTAGTATAAACGGCTACCCCGGGGAGCTGTTTTTT

V: TRBV20-1
size: .
D: .
J: TRBJ1-2
CDR3: CSARPGFRNYGYTF
DNA: TGCAGTGCTAGACCTGGTTTCAGAAACTATGGCTACACCTTC

V: TRBV4-3
size: medium-sized
D: .
J: TRBJ1-2
CDR3: CASRDSGTYGYTF
DNA: TGCGCCAGCAGGGATTCCGGGACCTATGGCTACACCTTC

V: TRBV29-1
size: medium-sized
D: TRBD2
J: TRBJ2-7
CDR3: CSVEGTSGSPSYEQYF
DNA: TGCAGCGTTGAAGGGACTAGCGGGAGTCCTTCCTACGAGCAGTACTTC

V: TRBV29-1
size: medium-sized
D: .
J: TRBJ2-3
CDR3: CSVEDPARPGKDTQYF
DNA: TGCAGCGTTGAAGACCCCGCCCGGCCAGGGAAAGATACGCAGTATTTT

V: TRBV11-3
size: .
D: .
J: TRBJ2-3
CDR3: CASSLSGLTDTQYF
DNA: TGTGCCAGCAGCCTTAGCGGTTTAACAGATACGCAGTATTTT

V: TRBV2
size: .
D: TRBD2
J: TRBJ2-2
CDR3: CASSPLAGETGELFF
DNA: TGTGCCAGCAGCCCACTAGCGGGAGAGACCGGGGAGCTGTTTTTT

V: TRBV11-3
size: medium-sized
D: .
J: TRBJ2-7
CDR3: CASSAGRGSSYEQYF
DNA: TGTGCCAGCAGCGCGGGAAGGGGGTCGTCCTACGAGCAGTACTTC

V: TRBV2
size: once
D: .
J: TRBJ1-5
CDR3: CASSEWEGNNQPQHF
DNA: TGTGCCAGCAGTGAGTGGGAAGGGAACAATCAGCCCCAGCATTTT

V: TRBV7-9
size: .
D: .
J: TRBJ2-2
CDR3: CAGSSPPLALNTGELFF
DNA: TGTGCCGGCAGTTCACCTCCCCTAGCCCTGAACACCGGGGAGCTGTTTTTT

V: TRBV6-1
size: medium-sized
D: TRBD2
J: TRBJ2-3
CDR3: CASSGALLTQTSVTDTQYF
DNA: TGTGCCAGCAGTGGGGCCCTTCTCACCCAGACTAGCGTCACAGATACGCAGTATTTT

V: TRBV6-5
size: .
D: TRBD1
J: TRBJ1-2
CDR3: CASSHSRQGSRSYTF
DNA: TGTGCCAGCAGTCACTCTCGACAGGGGAGCCGTAGCTACACCTTC

V: TRBV5-4
size: .
D: TRBD1
J: TRBJ1-3
CDR3: CASSSGGVVSRSRNTIYF
DNA: TGTGCCAGCAGCTCAGGGGGGGTAGTGTCTCGGTCCCGAAACACCATATACTTT

V: TRBV11-2
size: medium-sized
D: TRBD1
J: TRBJ1-4
CDR3: CASSLDRGQGKLFF
DNA: TGTGCCAGCAGCTTAGATAGGGGACAGGGAAAACTGTTTTTT

V: TRBV7-9
size: .
D: .
J: TRBJ1-3
CDR3: CASSLIEAIGGRTGNTIYF
DNA: TGTGCCAGCAGCTTAATCGAGGCGATCGGGGGTAGGACTGGAAACACCATATATTTT

V: TRBV2
size: medium-sized
D: .
J: TRBJ2-5
CDR3: CASSESQRETQYF
DNA: TGTGCCAGCAGTGAAAGTCAGCGGGAGACCCAGTACTTC